The sequence of this TCR beta chain was determined in a study of OX40 agonist ivuxolimab in advanced cancers. The length of the CDR3 is 12 residues. The germline V and J ends were trimmed by 5 bases and 16 bases, with 18 bases remaining between them. Germline CDR1 SGHTA, CDR2 FQGNSA. This table comes from immunoSEQ multiplex PCR, and its TCRdb copy is limited to in-frame clones, with some not included. Among 90,000 to 150,000 clones, around 89% were seen once, and the ten largest hold around 0.55%. Excluded were patients having autoimmune disease history or systemic immunosuppression. The receptor comes from an adult with an advanced solid tumor such as melanoma, head and neck, liver or kidney cancer. The J gene is TRBJ1-5, the V gene TRBV7-2; tentative D call: TRBD1 (5 bases). Sequencing was performed on CD4+ or CD8+ T cells sorted from blood, taken in a trial of the OX40 agonist ivuxolimab. For the CDR3, the DNA is TGTGCCAGCAGCCCAAGGGCGGGACGCCGTCATTTT. Its translation: CASSPRAGRRHF.